The 10 T cell receptor beta chains below come from one sample, sequenced in a study of blood T cells in healthy people across ages. With a J-beta primer mix and a sample-barcoded 5' primer, a second PCR ran about 6 to 11 cycles. TCRdb re-derived calls from the 5' RACE reads in MiXCR, one entry per CDR3 protein. The sample lists about 1.6 million distinct CDR3 sequences; 30% to 35% were seen once. The specimen sequenced was blood. These receptors came from a woman in her twenties or thirties in good health.

In the case of this clonotype: Without the conserved terminal phenylalanine or tryptophan, this CDR3 likely stems from a read error. The DNA is left out, because the CDR3 cannot be placed on it with certainty; the CDR3 is given as TCRdb lists it. V usage is TRBV20-1 and J usage is TRBJ2-5. Per the germline V gene, CDR1 is DFQATT and CDR2 is SNEGSKA (reference sequence). The CDR3 numbers 14 amino acids, ends counted. This chain's CDR3 is CSARDASLGYTFGS.

The rearrangement uses TRBV20-1 and TRBJ2-4; no definite D call. The DNA matches TRBJ2-7 better at its end, which makes the J call doubtful. This CDR3 spans 13 amino acids. The germline CDR1 and CDR2 sequences are DFQATT and SNEGSKA (reference sequence). CDR3 in amino acids: CSARAPVAAEQYF. The CDR3 nucleotides read TGCAGTGCTAGGGCCCCAGTGGCCGCCGAGCAGTACTTC.

This chain joins TRBV4-2 and TRBJ1-4; D is uncertain. The V gene lost 1 base and the J gene lost 0 bases, with 9 bases spanning the gap. Germline V lookup: CDR1 LGHNA, CDR2 YNFKEQ. The CDR3 has 16 amino acids. The CDR3 coding sequence is TGTGCCAGCAGCCAAGGCCACCGTACAACTAATGAAAAACTGTTTTTT. This sequence encodes CASSQGHRTTNEKLFF.

This clonotype was picked up a small number of times. The J gene is TRBJ2-1, the V gene TRBV5-1, with TRBD2 matching 11 bases. The CDR3 loop spans 17 amino acids. Germline trimming cut 2 bases from V and 7 bases from J; bases unmatched to any gene: 11. Germline lookup yields CDR1 SGHRS and CDR2 YFSETQ. This CDR3 is CASSLLAGGPLGNEQFF. As DNA, the CDR3 is TGCGCCAGCAGCTTATTAGCGGGAGGGCCGTTGGGGAATGAGCAGTTCTTC.

V gene TRBV9 combines with J gene TRBJ2-7, with 7 bases fitting TRBD2. The CDR3 spans 15 residues. V was clipped by 4 bases and J by 0 bases; unmatched bases: 7. Germline lookup yields CDR1 SGDLS and CDR2 YYNGEE. DNA of the CDR3: TGTGCCAGCAGCCCCAGGCGGGAGCCCTCCTACGAGCAGTACTTC. It yields the protein CASSPRREPSYEQYF.

This clonotype has only a few counts. This rearrangement joins TRBV6-1 to TRBJ2-1; 7 positions agree with TRBD2. CDR1 is MNHNS, CDR2 SASEGT, per germline. V dropped 5 bases and J dropped 0; count of bases not matched to a gene: 13. This CDR3 comprises 18 residues. The CDR3 loop reads CASSQDTSAESSYNEQFF. CDR3 nucleotide sequence: TGTGCCAGCAGTCAGGATACTAGCGCAGAGAGCTCCTACAATGAGCAGTTCTTC.

V gene TRBV12-3 or TRBV12-4 combines with J gene TRBJ2-3; 9 bases map to TRBD2. Germline trimming cut 6 bases from V and 6 bases from J; bases unmatched to any gene: 13. This CDR3 is 16 amino acids long. This CDR3 reads CASRTFRREGGDTQYF. In DNA form, the CDR3 reads TGTGCCAGCAGAACGTTCCGGCGGGAGGGGGGGGATACGCAGTATTTT.

The table lists this clonotype with many counts. The chain carries TRBV20-1 and TRBJ2-7; D might be TRBD2 (5 bases). Germline CDR1 is DFQATT and CDR2 is SNEGSKA (reference sequence). V was cut by 3 bases and J by 0 bases, with 18 bases left in between. The CDR3 totals 16 residues. CDR3 bases: TGCAGTGCTAGTCCCCGACTCGGAGGCCTCTCCTACGAGCAGTACTTC. Its translation: CSASPRLGGLSYEQYF.

This clonotype was seen only once. This rearrangement joins TRBV7-6 to TRBJ1-2; TRBD1 is a possible D gene (6 bases). Between the trimmed V and J ends, which lost 4 bases and 6 bases, there was a span of 18 bases. CDR1 is SGHVS, CDR2 FNYEAQ, per germline. The CDR3 consists of 15 residues. CDR3 residues: CASSSVGGKDHGYTF. CDR3 in DNA: TGTGCCAGCAGCTCTGTCGGGGGCAAAGACCATGGCTACACCTTC.

This clonotype was picked up many times. CDR3 region: CASSSSRSLGSYEQYF. As DNA, the CDR3 is TGTGCCAGCAGCTCTAGCCGGTCATTGGGGTCCTACGAGCAGTACTTC. The gene calls are TRBV7-9 and TRBJ2-7, with a possible D match to TRBD2 (5 bases). This CDR3 is built from 16 residues. V lost 4 bases and J 1 base, leaving 17 bases between the germline ends. Germline V gives CDR1 SEHNR, CDR2 FQNEAQ (reference sequence).